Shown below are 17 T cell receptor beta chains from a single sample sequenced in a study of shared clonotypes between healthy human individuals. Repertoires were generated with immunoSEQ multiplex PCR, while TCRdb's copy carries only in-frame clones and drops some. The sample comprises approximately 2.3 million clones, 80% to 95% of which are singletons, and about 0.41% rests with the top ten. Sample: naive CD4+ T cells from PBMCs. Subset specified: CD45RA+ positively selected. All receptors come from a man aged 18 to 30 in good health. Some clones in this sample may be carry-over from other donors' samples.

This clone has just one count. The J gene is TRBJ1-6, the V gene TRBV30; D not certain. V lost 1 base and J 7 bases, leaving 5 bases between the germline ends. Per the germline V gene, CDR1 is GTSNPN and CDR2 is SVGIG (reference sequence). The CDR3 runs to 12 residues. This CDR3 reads CAWSAGNSPLHF. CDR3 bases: TGTGCCTGGAGTGCCGGGAATTCACCCCTCCACTTT. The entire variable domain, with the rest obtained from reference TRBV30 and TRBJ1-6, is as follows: SQTIHQWPATLVQPVGSPLSLECTVEGTSNPNLYWYRQAAGRGLQLLFYSVGIGQISSEVPQNLSASRPQDRQFILSSKKLLLSDSGFYLCAWSAGNSPLHFGNGTRLTVT.

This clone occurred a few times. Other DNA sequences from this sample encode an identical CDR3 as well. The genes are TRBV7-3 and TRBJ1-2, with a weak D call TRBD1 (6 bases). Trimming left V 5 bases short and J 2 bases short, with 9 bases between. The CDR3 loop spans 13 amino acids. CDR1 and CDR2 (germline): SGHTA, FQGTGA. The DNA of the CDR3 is TGTGCCAGCAGCCAACAGGGCAACTATGGCTACACCTTC. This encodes CASSQQGNYGYTF.

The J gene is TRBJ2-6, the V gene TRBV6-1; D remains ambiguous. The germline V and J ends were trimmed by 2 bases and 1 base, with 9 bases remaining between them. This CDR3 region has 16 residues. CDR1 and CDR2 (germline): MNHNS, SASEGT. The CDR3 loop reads CASSEYAISGANVLTF. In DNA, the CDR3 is TGTGCCAGCAGTGAATATGCGATTTCTGGGGCCAACGTCCTGACTTTC.

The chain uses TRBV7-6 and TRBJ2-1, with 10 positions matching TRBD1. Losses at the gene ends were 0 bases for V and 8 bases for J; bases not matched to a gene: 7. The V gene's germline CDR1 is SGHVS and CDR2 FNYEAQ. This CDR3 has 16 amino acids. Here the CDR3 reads CASSLAGQGGWDEQFF. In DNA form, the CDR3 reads TGTGCCAGCAGCTTAGCCGGACAGGGGGGCTGGGATGAGCAGTTCTTC.

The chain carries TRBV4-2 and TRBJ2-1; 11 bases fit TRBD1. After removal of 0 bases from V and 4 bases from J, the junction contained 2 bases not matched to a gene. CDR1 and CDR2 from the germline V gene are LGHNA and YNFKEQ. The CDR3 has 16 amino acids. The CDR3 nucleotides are TGTGCCAGCAGCCAAGATGGGACAGGGGGATACAATGAGCAGTTCTTC. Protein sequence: CASSQDGTGGYNEQFF.

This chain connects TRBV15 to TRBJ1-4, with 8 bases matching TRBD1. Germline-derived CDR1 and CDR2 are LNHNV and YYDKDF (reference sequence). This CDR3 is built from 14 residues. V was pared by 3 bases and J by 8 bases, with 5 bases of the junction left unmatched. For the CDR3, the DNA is TGTGCCACCAGCAGCGGACAGGGTCGGGAAAAACTGTTTTTT. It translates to CATSSGQGREKLFF.

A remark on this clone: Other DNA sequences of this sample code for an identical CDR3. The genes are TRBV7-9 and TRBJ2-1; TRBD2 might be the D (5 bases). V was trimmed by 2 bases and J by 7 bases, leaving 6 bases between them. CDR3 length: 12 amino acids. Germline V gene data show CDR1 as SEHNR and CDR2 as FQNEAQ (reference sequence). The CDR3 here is CASSLRENEQFF. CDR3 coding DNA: TGTGCCAGCAGCTTAAGGGAGAATGAGCAGTTCTTC.

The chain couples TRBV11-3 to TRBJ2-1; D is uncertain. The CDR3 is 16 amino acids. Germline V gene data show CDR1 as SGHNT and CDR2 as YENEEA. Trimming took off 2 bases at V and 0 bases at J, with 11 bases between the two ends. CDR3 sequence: CASSLNLLGSYNEQFF. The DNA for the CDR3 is TGTGCCAGCAGCTTAAATCTCCTAGGCTCCTACAATGAGCAGTTCTTC.

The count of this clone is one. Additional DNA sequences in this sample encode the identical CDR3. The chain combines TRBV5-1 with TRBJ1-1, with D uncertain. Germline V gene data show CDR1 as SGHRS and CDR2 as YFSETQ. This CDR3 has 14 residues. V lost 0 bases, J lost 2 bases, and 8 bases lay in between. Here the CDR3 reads CASSLEGSNTEAFF. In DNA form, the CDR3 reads TGCGCCAGCAGCTTGGAGGGTTCCAACACTGAAGCTTTCTTT.

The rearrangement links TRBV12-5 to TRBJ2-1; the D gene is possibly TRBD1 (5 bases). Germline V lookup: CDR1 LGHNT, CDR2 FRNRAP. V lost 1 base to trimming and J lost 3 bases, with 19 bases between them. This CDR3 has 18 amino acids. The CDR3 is CASGLASPGQYLYNEQFF. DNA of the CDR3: TGTGCTAGTGGTTTGGCCAGCCCAGGGCAGTATCTCTACAATGAGCAGTTCTTC.

This CDR3 reads CASSLFGRGLSGNTIYF. In DNA form, the CDR3 reads TGTGCCAGCAGCTTGTTTGGGAGGGGGCTATCTGGAAACACCATATATTTT. The chain joins TRBV7-8 to TRBJ1-3, with TRBD1 identical over 7 bases. Germline V gives CDR1 SGHVS, CDR2 FQNEAQ. The CDR3 totals 17 residues. J was trimmed by 1 base and V by 3 bases; bases with no gene match: 9. Filled out from reference TRBV7-8 and TRBJ1-3, the complete variable domain reads GAGVSQSPRYKVAKRGQDVALRCDPISGHVSLFWYQQALGQGPEFLTYFQNEAQLDKSGLPSDRFFAERPEGSVSTLKIQRTQQEDSAVYLCASSLFGRGLSGNTIYFGEGSWLTVV.

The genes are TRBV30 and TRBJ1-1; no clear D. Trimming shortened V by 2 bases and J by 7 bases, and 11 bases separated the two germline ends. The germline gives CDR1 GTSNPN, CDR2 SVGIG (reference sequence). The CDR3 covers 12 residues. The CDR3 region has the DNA TGTGCCTGGAGTCGGGAGGCGGTTGAAGCTTTCTTT. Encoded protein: CAWSREAVEAFF.

This CDR3 is CASSLLGQRGQPQHF. CDR3 coding DNA: TGCGCCAGCAGCTTGTTGGGTCAGCGGGGTCAGCCCCAGCATTTT. The chain uses TRBV5-1 and TRBJ1-5; no firm D call. V lost 1 base and J lost 6, with 14 bases in between. In germline, CDR1 is SGHRS, CDR2 YFSETQ. The CDR3 has 15 residues.

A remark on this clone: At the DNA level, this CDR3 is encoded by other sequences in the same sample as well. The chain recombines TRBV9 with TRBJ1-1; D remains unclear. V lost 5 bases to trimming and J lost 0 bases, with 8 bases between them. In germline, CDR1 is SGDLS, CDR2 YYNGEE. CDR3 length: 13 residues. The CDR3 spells CASSPGLNTEAFF. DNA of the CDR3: TGTGCCAGCAGTCCTGGCCTGAACACTGAAGCTTTCTTT. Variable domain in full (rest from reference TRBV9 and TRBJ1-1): DSGVTQTPKHLITATGQRVTLRCSPRSGDLSVYWYQQSLDQGLQFLIQYYNGEERAKGNILERFSAQQFPDLHSELNLSSLELGDSALYFCASSPGLNTEAFFGQGTRLTVV.

CDR3 amino acids: CASSEAPNRGGYTF. As DNA, the CDR3 is TGTGCCAGCAGTGAAGCGCCGAACAGGGGAGGCTACACCTTC. The gene calls are TRBV6-1 and TRBJ1-2, with TRBD1 matching over 7 bases. V lost 0 bases, J lost 8 bases, and 6 bases stayed unmatched. The CDR3 contains 14 residues. CDR1 and CDR2 (germline): MNHNS, SASEGT.

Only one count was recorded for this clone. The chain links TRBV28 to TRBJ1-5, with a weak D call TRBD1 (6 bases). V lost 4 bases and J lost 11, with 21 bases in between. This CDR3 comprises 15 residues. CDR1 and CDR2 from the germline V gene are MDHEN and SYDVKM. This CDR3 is CASSSHGLGGQSQHF. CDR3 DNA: TGTGCCAGCAGTTCCCATGGACTTGGGGGCCAGTCCCAGCATTTT. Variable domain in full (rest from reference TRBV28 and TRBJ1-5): DVKVTQSSRYLVKRTGEKVFLECVQDMDHENMFWYRQDPGLGLRLIYFSYDVKMKEKGDIPEGYSVSREKKERFSLILESASTNQTSMYLCASSSHGLGGQSQHFGDGTRLSIL.

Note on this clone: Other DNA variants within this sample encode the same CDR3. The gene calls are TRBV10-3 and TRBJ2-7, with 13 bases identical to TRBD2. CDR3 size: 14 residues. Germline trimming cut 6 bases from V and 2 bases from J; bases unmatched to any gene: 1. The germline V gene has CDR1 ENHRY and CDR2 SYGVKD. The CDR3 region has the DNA TGTGCCATCAGGGGGACTAGCGGGACCTACGAGCAGTACTTC. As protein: CAIRGTSGTYEQYF.